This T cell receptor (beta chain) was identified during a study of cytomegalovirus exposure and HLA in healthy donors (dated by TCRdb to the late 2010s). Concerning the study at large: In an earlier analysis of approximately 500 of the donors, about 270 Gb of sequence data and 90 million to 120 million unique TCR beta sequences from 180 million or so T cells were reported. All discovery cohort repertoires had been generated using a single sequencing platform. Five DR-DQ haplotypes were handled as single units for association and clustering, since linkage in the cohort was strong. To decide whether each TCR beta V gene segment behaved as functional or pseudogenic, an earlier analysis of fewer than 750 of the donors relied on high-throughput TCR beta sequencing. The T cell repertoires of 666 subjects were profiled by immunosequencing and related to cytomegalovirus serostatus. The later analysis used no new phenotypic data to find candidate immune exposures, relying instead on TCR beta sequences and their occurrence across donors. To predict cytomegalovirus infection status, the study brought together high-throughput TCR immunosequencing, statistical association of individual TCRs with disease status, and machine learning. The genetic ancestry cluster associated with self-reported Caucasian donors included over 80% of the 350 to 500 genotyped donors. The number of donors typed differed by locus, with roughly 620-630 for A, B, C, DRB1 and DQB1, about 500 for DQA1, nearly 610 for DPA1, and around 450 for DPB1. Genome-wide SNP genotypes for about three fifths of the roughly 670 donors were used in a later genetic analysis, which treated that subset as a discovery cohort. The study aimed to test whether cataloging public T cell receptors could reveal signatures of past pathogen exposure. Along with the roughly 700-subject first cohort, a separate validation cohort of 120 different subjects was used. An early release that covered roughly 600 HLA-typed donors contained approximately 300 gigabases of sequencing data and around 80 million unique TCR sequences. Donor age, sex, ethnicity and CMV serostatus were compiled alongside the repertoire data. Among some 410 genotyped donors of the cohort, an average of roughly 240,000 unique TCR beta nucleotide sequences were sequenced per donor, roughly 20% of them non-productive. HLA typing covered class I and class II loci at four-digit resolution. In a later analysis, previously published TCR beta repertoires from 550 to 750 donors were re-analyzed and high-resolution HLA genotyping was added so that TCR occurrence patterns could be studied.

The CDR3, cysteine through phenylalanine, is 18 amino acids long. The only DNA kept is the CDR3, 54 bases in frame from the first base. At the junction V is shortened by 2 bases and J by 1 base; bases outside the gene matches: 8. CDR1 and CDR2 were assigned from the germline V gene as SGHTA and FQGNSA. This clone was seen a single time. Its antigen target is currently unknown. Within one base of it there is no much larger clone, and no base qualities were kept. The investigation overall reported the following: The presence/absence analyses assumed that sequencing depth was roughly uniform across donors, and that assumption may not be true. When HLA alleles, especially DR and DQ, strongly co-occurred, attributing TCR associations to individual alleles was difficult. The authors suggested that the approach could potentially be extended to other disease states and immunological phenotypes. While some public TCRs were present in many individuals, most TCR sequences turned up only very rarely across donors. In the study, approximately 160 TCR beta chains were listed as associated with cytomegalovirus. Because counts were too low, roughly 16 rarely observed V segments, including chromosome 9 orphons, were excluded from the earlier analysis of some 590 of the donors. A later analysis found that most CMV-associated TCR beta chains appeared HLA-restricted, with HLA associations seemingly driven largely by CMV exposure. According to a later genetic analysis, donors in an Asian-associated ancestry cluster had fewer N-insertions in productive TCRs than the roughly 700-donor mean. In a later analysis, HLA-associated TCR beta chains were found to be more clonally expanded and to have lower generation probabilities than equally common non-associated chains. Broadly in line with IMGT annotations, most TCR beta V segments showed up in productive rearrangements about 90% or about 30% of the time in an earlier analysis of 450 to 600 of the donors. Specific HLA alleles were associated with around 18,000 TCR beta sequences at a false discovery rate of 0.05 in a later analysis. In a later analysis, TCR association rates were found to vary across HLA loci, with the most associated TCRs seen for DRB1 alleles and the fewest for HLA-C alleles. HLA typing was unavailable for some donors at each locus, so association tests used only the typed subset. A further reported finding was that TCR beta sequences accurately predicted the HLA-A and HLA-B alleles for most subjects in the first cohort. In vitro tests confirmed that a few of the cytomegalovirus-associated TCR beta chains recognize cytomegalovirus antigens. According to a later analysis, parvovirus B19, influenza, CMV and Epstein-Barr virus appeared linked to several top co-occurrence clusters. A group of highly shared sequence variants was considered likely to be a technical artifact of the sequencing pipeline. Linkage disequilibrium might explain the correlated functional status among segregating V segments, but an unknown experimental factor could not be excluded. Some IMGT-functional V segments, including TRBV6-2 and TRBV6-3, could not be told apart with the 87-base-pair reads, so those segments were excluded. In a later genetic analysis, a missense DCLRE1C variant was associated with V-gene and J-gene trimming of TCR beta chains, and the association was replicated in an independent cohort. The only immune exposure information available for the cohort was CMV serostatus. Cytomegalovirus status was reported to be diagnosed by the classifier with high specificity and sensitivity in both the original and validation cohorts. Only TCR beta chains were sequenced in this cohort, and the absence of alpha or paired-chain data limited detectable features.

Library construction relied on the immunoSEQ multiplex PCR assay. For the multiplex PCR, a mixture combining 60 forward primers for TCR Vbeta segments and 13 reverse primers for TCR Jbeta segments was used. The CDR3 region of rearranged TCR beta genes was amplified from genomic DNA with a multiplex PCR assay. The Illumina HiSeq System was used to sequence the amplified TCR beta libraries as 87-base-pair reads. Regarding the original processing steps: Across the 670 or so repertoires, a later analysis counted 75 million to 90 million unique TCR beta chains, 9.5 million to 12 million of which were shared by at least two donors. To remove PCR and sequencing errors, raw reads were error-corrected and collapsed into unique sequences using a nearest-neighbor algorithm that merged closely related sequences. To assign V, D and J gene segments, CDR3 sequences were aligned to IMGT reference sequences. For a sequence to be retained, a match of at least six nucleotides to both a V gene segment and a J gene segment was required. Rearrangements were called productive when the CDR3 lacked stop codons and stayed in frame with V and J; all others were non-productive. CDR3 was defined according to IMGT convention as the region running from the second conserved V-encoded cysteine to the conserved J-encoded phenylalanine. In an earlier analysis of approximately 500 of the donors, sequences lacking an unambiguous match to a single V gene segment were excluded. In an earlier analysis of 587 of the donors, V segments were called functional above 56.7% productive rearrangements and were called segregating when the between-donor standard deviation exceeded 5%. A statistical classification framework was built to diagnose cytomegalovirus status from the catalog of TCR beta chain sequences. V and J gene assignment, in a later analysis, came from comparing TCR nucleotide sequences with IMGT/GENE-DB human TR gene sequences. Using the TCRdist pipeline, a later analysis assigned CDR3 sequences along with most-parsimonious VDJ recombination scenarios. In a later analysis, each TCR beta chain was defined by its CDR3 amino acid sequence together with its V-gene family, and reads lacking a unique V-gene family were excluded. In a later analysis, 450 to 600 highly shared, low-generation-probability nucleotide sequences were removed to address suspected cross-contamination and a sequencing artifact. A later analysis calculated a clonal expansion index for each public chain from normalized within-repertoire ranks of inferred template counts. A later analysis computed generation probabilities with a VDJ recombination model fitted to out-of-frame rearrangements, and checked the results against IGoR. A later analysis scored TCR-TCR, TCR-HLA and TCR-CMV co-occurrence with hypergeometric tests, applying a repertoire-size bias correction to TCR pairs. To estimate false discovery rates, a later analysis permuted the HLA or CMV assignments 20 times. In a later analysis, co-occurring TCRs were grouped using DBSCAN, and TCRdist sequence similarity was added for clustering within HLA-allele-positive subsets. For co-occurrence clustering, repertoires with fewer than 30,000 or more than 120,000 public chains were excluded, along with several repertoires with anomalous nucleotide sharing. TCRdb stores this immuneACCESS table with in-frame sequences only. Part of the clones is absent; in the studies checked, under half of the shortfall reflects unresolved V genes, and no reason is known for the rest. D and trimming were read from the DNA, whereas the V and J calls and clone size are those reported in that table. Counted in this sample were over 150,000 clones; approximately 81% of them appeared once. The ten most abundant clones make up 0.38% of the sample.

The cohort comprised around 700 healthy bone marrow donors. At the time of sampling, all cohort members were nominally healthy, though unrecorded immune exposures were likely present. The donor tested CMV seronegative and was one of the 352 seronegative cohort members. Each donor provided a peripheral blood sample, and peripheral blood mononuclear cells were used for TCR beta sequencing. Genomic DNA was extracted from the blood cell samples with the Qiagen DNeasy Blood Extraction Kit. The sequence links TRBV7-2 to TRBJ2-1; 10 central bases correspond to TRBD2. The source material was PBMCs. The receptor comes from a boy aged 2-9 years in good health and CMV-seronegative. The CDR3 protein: CASSLTFPGLASYNEQFF. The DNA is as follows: TGTGCCAGCAGCTTAACATTTCCGGGACTAGCGTCCTACAATGAGCAGTTCTTC.